The 25 T cell receptor beta chains given below trace back to one sample, sequenced in a study of T cell responses to AZD1222 COVID-19 vaccine. Data came from immunoSEQ multiplex PCR; TCRdb stores just in-frame clones and leaves some out. The sample records 150,000 to 200,000 clones, roughly 92% being singletons. The specimen comprised peripheral blood, sampled on day 0 of AZD1222 vaccination. Source of these receptors: an adult in good health.

This clone was seen a single time. The chain joins TRBV3-1 (or the pseudogene TRBV3-2) to TRBJ2-7; TRBD2 is a possible D gene (7 bases). Germline V lookup: CDR1 LGHDT, CDR2 YNNKEL (reference sequence). The CDR3 has 14 amino acids. Between the trimmed V and J ends, which lost 3 bases and 4 bases, there was a span of 13 bases. The CDR3 nucleotides read TGTGCCAGCAGCCAGGGGACTACAGGGTACGAGCAGTACTTC. Its translation is CASSQGTTGYEQYF.

The rearrangement links TRBV28 to TRBJ1-1; TRBD1 agrees at 10 bases. The CDR3 covers 15 residues. CDR1 is MDHEN, CDR2 SYDVKM, per germline. Unmatched junction bases numbered 11, after V lost 7 bases and J lost 6 bases. CDR3 protein: CASTSGGTGEAEAFF. Here the CDR3 DNA reads TGTGCCAGCACCTCGGGGGGGACAGGGGAGGCTGAAGCTTTCTTT.

The rearrangement uses TRBV14 and TRBJ1-1; 8 nucleotides line up with TRBD1. With V trimmed by 4 bases and J by 5 bases, 18 bases remained unmatched. CDR3 length equals 18 residues. Germline V CDR1 and CDR2: SGHDN, FVKESK. CDR3 sequence reads: CASSRNLRGRKTGTEAFF. The CDR3 bases are TGTGCCAGCAGCCGAAACCTCAGGGGGCGAAAGACGGGGACTGAAGCTTTCTTT.

V usage is TRBV29-1 and J usage is TRBJ1-2, with 8 bases identical to TRBD1. The CDR3 runs 14 residues. V was clipped by 3 bases and J by 3 bases; unmatched bases: 6. Germline assignment: CDR1 SQVTM and CDR2 ANQGSEA. CDR3 bases: TGCAGCGTTGACCAGGGGGCATCGGACTATGGCTACACCTTC. Translated, it gives CSVDQGASDYGYTF.

V is TRBV18 and J is TRBJ2-2, with D unclear. Germline V lookup: CDR1 KGHSH, CDR2 LQKENI. This CDR3 region has 14 residues. The germline V and J ends were trimmed by 2 bases and 4 bases, with 8 bases remaining between them. CDR3 loop: CASSPKRATGELFF. For the CDR3, the DNA is TGTGCCAGCTCACCAAAACGGGCCACCGGGGAGCTGTTTTTT.

The V and J genes are TRBV11-2 and TRBJ1-2; no definite D call. The CDR3 is made up of 15 amino acids. Germline-derived CDR1 and CDR2 are SGHAT and FQNNGV. The V gene lost 1 base and the J gene lost 0 bases, with 9 bases spanning the gap. The CDR3 reads CASSLVLTTNYGYTF. The CDR3 DNA sequence: TGTGCCAGCAGCTTAGTTCTCACGACTAACTATGGCTACACCTTC. The full variable domain, completed using reference TRBV11-2 and TRBJ1-2, is EAGVAQSPRYKIIEKRQSVAFWCNPISGHATLYWYQQILGQGPKLLIQFQNNGVVDDSQLPKDRFSAERLKGVDSTLKIQPAKLEDSAVYLCASSLVLTTNYGYTFGSGTRLTVV.

This chain connects TRBV15 to TRBJ1-2; D gene unclear. The V gene lost 4 bases and the J gene lost 0 bases, with 12 bases spanning the gap. This CDR3 comprises 15 residues. The germline V gene encodes CDR1 LNHNV and CDR2 YYDKDF (reference sequence). The CDR3 reads CATSNRPATNYGYTF. Written as DNA, the CDR3 is TGTGCCACCAGCAACCGACCTGCTACTAACTATGGCTACACCTTC. Complete variable domain (other parts from reference TRBV15 and TRBJ1-2): DAMVIQNPRYQVTQFGKPVTLSCSQTLNHNVMYWYQQKSSQAPKLLFHYYDKDFNNEADTPDNFQSRRPNTSFCFLDIRSPGLGDTAMYLCATSNRPATNYGYTFGSGTRLTVV.

In its sample, this clone was seen once. V and J are TRBV5-6 and TRBJ1-2, with 8 bases identical to TRBD1. The CDR3 length is 13 residues. After removal of 3 bases from V and 6 bases from J, the junction contained 4 bases not matched to a gene. The germline CDR1 and CDR2 sequences are SGHDT and YYEEEE. The CDR3 sequence is CASSWGQDNGYTF. CDR3 nucleotides: TGTGCCAGCAGCTGGGGACAGGATAATGGCTACACCTTC.

This chain joins TRBV28 and TRBJ2-1; D remains ambiguous. The CDR3 is 12 amino acids. Germline-derived CDR1 and CDR2 are MDHEN and SYDVKM. V lost 0 bases to trimming and J lost 10 bases, with 7 bases between them. As DNA, the CDR3 is TGTGCCAGCAGTTTATGGAACGTAGAGCAGTTCTTC. Protein product: CASSLWNVEQFF.

The chain employs TRBV28 and TRBJ2-2; D is unclear. In germline, CDR1 is MDHEN, CDR2 SYDVKM. The CDR3 runs 13 residues. Trimming stripped 3 bases from V and 3 bases from J, with 5 bases between. The CDR3 coding sequence is TGTGCCAGCAGTTTTGGATACACCGGGGAGCTGTTTTTT. Its translation is CASSFGYTGELFF.

This chain links TRBV5-4 with TRBJ1-4; D unclear. This CDR3 spans 15 amino acids. V was clipped by 6 bases and J by 0 bases, with 12 bases between them. CDR1 and CDR2 (germline): SGHNT, YYREEE (reference sequence). The CDR3 here is CASKPRYATNEKLFF. The CDR3 coding sequence is TGTGCCAGCAAACCCCGGTACGCAACTAATGAAAAACTGTTTTTT.

DNA of the CDR3: TGTGCCAGCAGTCTCTTCACGGTGGGCAATCAGCCCCAGCATTTT. Protein sequence: CASSLFTVGNQPQHF. The chain uses TRBV28 and TRBJ1-5, with D unresolved. The germline V and J ends were trimmed by 5 bases and 2 bases, with 13 bases remaining between them. CDR1 and CDR2 from the germline V gene are MDHEN and SYDVKM. The CDR3 is 15 residues long. The whole variable domain, filled in from reference TRBV28 and TRBJ1-5, reads DVKVTQSSRYLVKRTGEKVFLECVQDMDHENMFWYRQDPGLGLRLIYFSYDVKMKEKGDIPEGYSVSREKKERFSLILESASTNQTSMYLCASSLFTVGNQPQHFGDGTRLSIL.

This chain links TRBV28 with TRBJ1-5; D ambiguous. This CDR3 has 16 amino acids. The V and J ends lost 6 bases and 7 bases respectively, with 22 bases between them. The germline V gene has CDR1 MDHEN and CDR2 SYDVKM. CDR3 in amino acids: CASSLRGFLMGQPQHF. The DNA of the CDR3 is TGTGCCAGCAGCCTCCGCGGGTTCTTGATGGGGCAGCCCCAGCATTTT.

This chain uses TRBV6-5 with TRBJ1-1, with 8 bases matching TRBD1. This CDR3 has 16 residues. Germline CDR1 and CDR2: MNHEY and SVGAGI. With 0 bases clipped from V and 1 base from J, the junction kept 4 bases outside the gene matches. The CDR3 loop reads CASSYSTGEWNTEAFF. The CDR3 coding sequence is TGTGCCAGCAGTTACTCGACAGGGGAGTGGAACACTGAAGCTTTCTTT.

This chain uses TRBV5-4 with TRBJ1-6; D remains ambiguous. Trimming cost V 7 bases and J 10 bases, with 15 bases left between them. The CDR3 is made up of 13 amino acids. Germline V gives CDR1 SGHNT, CDR2 YYREEE (reference sequence). This CDR3 is CASGEEGMSPLHF. In nucleotides, the CDR3 is TGTGCCAGCGGCGAAGAGGGTATGTCACCCCTCCACTTT.

The genes are TRBV3-1 (or the pseudogene TRBV3-2) and TRBJ1-1; maybe TRBD1 (6 bases). Germline CDR1 reads LGHDT; CDR2 reads YNNKEL (reference sequence). V lost 5 bases and J 5 bases, leaving 15 bases between the germline ends. This CDR3 spans 14 amino acids. The CDR3 nucleotides read TGTGCCAGCAGCTACGGGGGGACAAGAACTGAAGCTTTCTTT. Amino acids: CASSYGGTRTEAFF.

The chain combines TRBV4-3 with TRBJ1-4, with a possible D match to TRBD1 (5 bases). The V gene's germline CDR1 is LGHNA and CDR2 YSLEER. V shed 0 bases and J shed 8 bases, with 7 bases lying between them. The CDR3 consists of 13 residues. The chain's CDR3 is CASSQDWDEKLFF. DNA of the CDR3: TGCGCCAGCAGCCAAGATTGGGACGAAAAACTGTTTTTT.

The chain joins TRBV6-4 to TRBJ1-5, with D unresolved. Trimming cost V 4 bases and J 1 base, with 5 bases left between them. This CDR3 spans 13 amino acids. Germline V gives CDR1 MRHNA, CDR2 SNTAGT. The CDR3 loop is CASSVQSNQPQHF. DNA for the CDR3: TGTGCCAGCAGTGTGCAAAGCAATCAGCCCCAGCATTTT.

This clone is a singleton in its sample. The V call is TRBV9, the J call TRBJ1-6, with TRBD1 as a possible D gene (6 bases). Trimming cost V 0 bases and J 3 bases, with 7 bases left between them. CDR3 length: 15 amino acids. CDR1 and CDR2 (germline): SGDLS, YYNGEE. CDR3 in amino acids: CASSVGGGYNSPLHF. For the CDR3, the DNA is TGTGCCAGCAGCGTAGGAGGGGGCTATAATTCACCCCTCCACTTT.

The gene calls are TRBV6-6 and TRBJ2-7; TRBD2 might be the D (5 bases). This CDR3 region has 13 residues. V shed 6 bases and J shed 3 bases, with 12 bases lying between them. Germline CDR1 reads MNHNY; CDR2 reads SVGAGI (reference sequence). CDR3 protein: CASRLGLYYEQYV. As DNA, the CDR3 is TGTGCCAGCAGACTCGGACTGTACTACGAGCAGTACGTC.

The V call is TRBV19, the J call TRBJ1-3; D uncertain. Looked up from germline, CDR1 is LNHDA and CDR2 is SQIVND (reference sequence). The CDR3 has 15 residues. Between the trimmed V and J ends, which lost 5 bases and 0 bases, there was a span of 11 bases. CDR3 in DNA: TGTGCCAGTAGTTCAGCATCCTCCTCTGGAAACACCATATATTTT. Its translation is CASSSASSSGNTIYF.

This rearrangement joins TRBV3-1 (or the pseudogene TRBV3-2) to TRBJ1-1; no clear D. CDR1 is LGHDT, CDR2 YNNKEL, per germline (reference sequence). The CDR3 runs 13 residues. The V gene lost 5 bases and the J gene lost 10 bases, with 17 bases spanning the gap. CDR3 nucleotides: TGTGCCAGCAGCTCCCGAGGGCCTGCTGGAGCTTTCTTT. It codes for CASSSRGPAGAFF.

The rearrangement links TRBV5-4 to TRBJ2-1; 7 nucleotides align to TRBD2. The ends lost 4 bases at V and 3 bases at J; junction bases unmatched: 13. The CDR3 spans 17 residues. The V gene's germline CDR1 is SGHNT and CDR2 YYREEE (reference sequence). DNA of the CDR3: TGTGCCAGCAGCACAACCCTAGCGGTTGGAAACTACAATGAGCAGTTCTTC. Translated: CASSTTLAVGNYNEQFF. The entire variable domain, with the rest obtained from reference TRBV5-4 and TRBJ2-1, is as follows: ETGVTQSPTHLIKTRGQQVTLRCSSQSGHNTVSWYQQALGQGPQFIFQYYREEENGRGNFPPRFSGLQFPNYSSELNVNALELDDSALYLCASSTTLAVGNYNEQFFGPGTRLTVL.

The chain recombines TRBV7-8 with TRBJ2-2; the match to TRBD2 covers 7 bases. CDR1 and CDR2 from the germline V gene are SGHVS and FQNEAQ. The CDR3 sequence is 19 residues long. V was pared by 3 bases and J by 3 bases, with 16 bases of the junction left unmatched. The CDR3 sequence is CASSFAGDGRVWDTGELFF. CDR3 sequence (DNA): TGTGCCAGCAGCTTCGCGGGGGATGGAAGGGTATGGGACACCGGGGAGCTGTTTTTT.

The chain recombines TRBV2 with TRBJ2-7; D is perhaps TRBD1 (6 bases). The CDR3 loop spans 15 amino acids. Trimming removed 7 bases from V and 1 base from J, with 17 bases in between. CDR1 and CDR2 from the germline V gene are SNHLY and FYNNEI. CDR3 sequence (DNA): TGTGCCAGCACTCGTGGGGGCCTTCAATCCTACGAGCAGTACGTC. Its protein is CASTRGGLQSYEQYV.